The rows below give T cell receptor beta chains drawn from one sample of a study of cytomegalovirus exposure and HLA in healthy donors. TCRdb's copy holds only in-frame clones and misses some; the assay was immunoSEQ multiplex PCR. Found here are under 150,000 clones, about 78% of them singletons; the top ten hold roughly 2.7%. The sequencing sample was made of PBMCs. Receptor source: a human donor in good health. Each CDR3 is given with its conserved first and last residue. The order of the fields is D gene, clone size, V gene, J gene, CDR3 DNA, CDR3 protein. D genes are given only for firm matches. Not every row has a clone size; where given, it reads once, few, many or a size class.

D: TRBD1
size: -
V: TRBV27
J: TRBJ2-7
DNA: TGTGCCAGCAGTTTAAAAGGACAGGGTGCCTACGAGCAGTACTTC
CDR3: CASSLKGQGAYEQYF

D: TRBD2
size: -
V: TRBV9
J: TRBJ2-2
DNA: TGTGCCAGCAGCGCCGTGGGAGGGTACACCGGGGAGCTGTTTTTT
CDR3: CASSAVGGYTGELFF

D: -
size: -
V: TRBV30
J: TRBJ1-6
DNA: TGTGCCTGGAGTCATTGGACAGAGGCGTCACCCCTCCACTTT
CDR3: CAWSHWTEASPLHF

D: TRBD1
size: -
V: TRBV2
J: TRBJ2-1
DNA: TGTGCCAGCAGTGAAGGGGACAGGGACTCCAATGAGCAGTTCTTC
CDR3: CASSEGDRDSNEQFF

D: TRBD2
size: -
V: TRBV5-4
J: TRBJ2-3
DNA: TGTGCCAGCACCGCGACTAGCGGTCGCACAGATACGCAGTATTTT
CDR3: CASTATSGRTDTQYF

D: TRBD2
size: -
V: TRBV11-2
J: TRBJ2-3
DNA: TGTGCCAGCAGCTTAGCCGGACTAGCGGCAGATACGCAGTATTTT
CDR3: CASSLAGLAADTQYF

D: -
size: few
V: TRBV7-9
J: TRBJ1-3
DNA: TGTTCCAGCATGACAAGCCAAGTCCGGGGAAACACCATATATTTT
CDR3: CSSMTSQVRGNTIYF

D: -
size: -
V: TRBV5-1
J: TRBJ2-3
DNA: TGCGCCAGCTCGGGGGGCGGAGGAGATACGCAGTATTTT
CDR3: CASSGGGGDTQYF

D: TRBD1
size: -
V: TRBV7-9
J: TRBJ1-5
DNA: TGTGCCAGCAGCTGGACGGGGACAGGGGTTGAAGGGCCCCAGCATTTT
CDR3: CASSWTGTGVEGPQHF

D: -
size: once
V: TRBV2
J: TRBJ2-7
DNA: TGTGCCAGCAGTGCGTGGCAGGGTGGCTACGAGCAGTACTTC
CDR3: CASSAWQGGYEQYF

D: TRBD1
size: -
V: TRBV6-1
J: TRBJ2-7
DNA: TGTGCCAGCAGTGACCAGACAGGGAATATCTTCAGAAGGTCCTACGAGCAGTACTTC
CDR3: CASSDQTGNIFRRSYEQYF

D: -
size: -
V: TRBV20-1
J: TRBJ1-1
DNA: TGCAGTGCCCGGCGGGGGGAAGCTTTCTTT
CDR3: CSARRGEAFF

D: -
size: -
V: TRBV28
J: TRBJ1-2
DNA: TGTGCCAGCACCGTAGGGGTAGTTTATGGCTACACCTTC
CDR3: CASTVGVVYGYTF

D: -
size: -
V: TRBV28
J: TRBJ1-2
DNA: TGTGCCATCGGACAGAATTATAACTATGGCTACACCTTC
CDR3: CAIGQNYNYGYTF

D: -
size: -
V: TRBV29-1
J: TRBJ2-2
DNA: TGCAGCGCCCTCCCGGGTCCGAACACCGGGGAGCTGTTTTTT
CDR3: CSALPGPNTGELFF

D: TRBD2
size: once
V: TRBV19
J: TRBJ2-7
DNA: TGTGCCAGTAGTACCCCGGGGGGGGTAAGTTCTGGCGAGCAGTACTTC
CDR3: CASSTPGGVSSGEQYF

D: TRBD2
size: -
V: TRBV10-1
J: TRBJ2-4
DNA: TGCGCCAGCAGTGACCCCCGGGAGGCACTAGCCAAAAACATTCAGTACTTC
CDR3: CASSDPREALAKNIQYF

D: TRBD1
size: -
V: TRBV30
J: TRBJ2-7
DNA: TGTGCCTGGAGTGTACGTCAGGGGGCGCTAACCTACGAGCAGTACTTC
CDR3: CAWSVRQGALTYEQYF

D: -
size: -
V: TRBV21-1
J: TRBJ2-2
DNA: TGTGCCAGCAGCAAAGTCCCGGTAGTGAGAAATGTCACCGGGGAGCTGTTTTTT
CDR3: CASSKVPVVRNVTGELFF

D: TRBD1
size: -
V: TRBV5-5
J: TRBJ1-5
DNA: TGTGCCAGCAGCTCGAACAGGGGGCCCAATCAGCCCCAGCATTTT
CDR3: CASSSNRGPNQPQHF

D: TRBD1
size: once
V: TRBV7-9
J: TRBJ1-1
DNA: TGTGCCAGCAGCCCTCACGGACAGGGGAACACTGAAGCTTTCTTT
CDR3: CASSPHGQGNTEAFF

D: TRBD2
size: -
V: TRBV9
J: TRBJ2-7
DNA: TGTGCCAGCAGCCGTGGGACTAGCGTCTCCTACGAGCAGTACTTC
CDR3: CASSRGTSVSYEQYF

D: -
size: -
V: TRBV9
J: TRBJ2-5
DNA: TGTGCCAGCAGCGTAGCCGGAGGGACAGAGCAAGAGACCCAGTACTTC
CDR3: CASSVAGGTEQETQYF

D: TRBD2
size: -
V: TRBV5-1
J: TRBJ2-5
DNA: TGCGCCAGCAGCCCGGGACTAGCCCCGATAGAGACCCAGTACTTC
CDR3: CASSPGLAPIETQYF

D: -
size: -
V: TRBV19
J: TRBJ1-2
DNA: TGTGCCAGTAGTATCGCCACAGGTGTGGAGTATGGCTACACCTTC
CDR3: CASSIATGVEYGYTF

D: TRBD2
size: -
V: TRBV7-2
J: TRBJ2-7
DNA: TGTGCCAGCAGCCCTAGCGGGACGAGCTCCTACGAGCAGTACTTC
CDR3: CASSPSGTSSYEQYF

D: -
size: -
V: TRBV4-3
J: TRBJ2-1
DNA: TGCGCCAGAATGCGGGACAGACGTTACAATGAGCAGTTCTTC
CDR3: CARMRDRRYNEQFF

D: TRBD2
size: -
V: TRBV7-3
J: TRBJ2-7
DNA: TGTGCCAGCAGCCCCGGGATAGCGGGGGGCTACGAGCAGTACTTC
CDR3: CASSPGIAGGYEQYF

D: TRBD2
size: -
V: TRBV27
J: TRBJ2-1
DNA: TGTGCCAGCAGTTTTTTGTGGGAGGGATCCTACAATGAGCAGTTCTTC
CDR3: CASSFLWEGSYNEQFF

D: -
size: -
V: TRBV4-1
J: TRBJ1-2
DNA: TGCGCCAGCAGCCAAGAATCGATGGGAGCCAGGGGCTACACCTTC
CDR3: CASSQESMGARGYTF

D: TRBD1
size: -
V: TRBV30
J: TRBJ1-5
DNA: TGTGCCTGGAGCGGGACAGGAAACAATCAGCCCCAGCATTTT
CDR3: CAWSGTGNNQPQHF

D: TRBD1
size: -
V: TRBV6-6
J: TRBJ1-2
DNA: TGTGCCAGCACCAGTGGGGGCAGGGGGAATTATGGCTACACCTTC
CDR3: CASTSGGRGNYGYTF

D: TRBD2
size: -
V: TRBV5-1
J: TRBJ2-3
DNA: TGCGCCACTCGACCGGGACTAGCGTTCACAGATACGCAGTATTTT
CDR3: CATRPGLAFTDTQYF

D: -
size: medium-sized
V: TRBV28
J: TRBJ2-3
DNA: TGTGCCAGCACCTCGTTTTACCTCTACACAGATACGCAGTATTTT
CDR3: CASTSFYLYTDTQYF

D: -
size: -
V: TRBV19
J: TRBJ1-4
DNA: TGTGCCAGTAGTTCAAGGACAGTGACGAGGGGTAATGAAAAACTGTTTTTT
CDR3: CASSSRTVTRGNEKLFF

D: -
size: -
V: TRBV30
J: TRBJ2-5
DNA: TGTGCCTGGAGCTCTCTAGGTGGGAGTGAGACCCAGTACTTC
CDR3: CAWSSLGGSETQYF

D: -
size: -
V: TRBV19
J: TRBJ1-2
DNA: TGTGCCAGTAGTATAACCACAGGGAACTATGGCTACACCTTC
CDR3: CASSITTGNYGYTF

D: TRBD1
size: few
V: TRBV19
J: TRBJ2-3
DNA: TGTGCCAGTAGTCTCAACAGGGGTCCAGGCACAGATACGCAGTATTTT
CDR3: CASSLNRGPGTDTQYF

D: TRBD1
size: -
V: TRBV10-1
J: TRBJ2-7
DNA: TGCGCCAGCAGTTCAGACAGGGGGCTGTACTACGAGCAGTACTTC
CDR3: CASSSDRGLYYEQYF

D: TRBD1
size: -
V: TRBV5-6
J: TRBJ1-2
DNA: TGTGCCAGCAGCTCCCCGGGACAGGGCGTTAACTATGGCTACACCTTC
CDR3: CASSSPGQGVNYGYTF

D: TRBD2
size: -
V: TRBV7-7
J: TRBJ2-1
DNA: TGTGCCAGCAGCTTAGCCCTGGCGGGAGGGCCAAGGTCCTACAATGAGCAGTTCTTC
CDR3: CASSLALAGGPRSYNEQFF

D: -
size: -
V: TRBV13
J: TRBJ1-2
DNA: TGTGCCAGCAGCTTAGGGGGGGGTCGTGGCTACACCTTC
CDR3: CASSLGGGRGYTF